This TCR beta chain was observed in a study of blood T cell repertoires in COVID-19. Study overall: T cells, B-cell-depleted T cells, or PBMCs provided the cDNA or gDNA that served as material.

Assay used: immunoSEQ multiplex PCR; TCRdb lists only in-frame clones, some missing. The sample has some 310,000 clones, roughly nine tenths seen once. Followed over time, Seattle patients had been enrolled while infection was active. This clone was detected only once. The V and J ends lost 0 bases and 4 bases respectively, with 7 bases between them. Germline loops: CDR1 SGHAT, CDR2 FQNNGV. The CDR3 spans 14 residues. The chain couples TRBV11-2 to TRBJ1-3; no reliable D call. The origin of this receptor is a woman in her 30s with COVID-19, enrolled during active disease. Specimen: peripheral blood. The CDR3 sequence is CASSLELGGNTIYF. The CDR3 nucleotides read TGTGCCAGCAGCTTAGAACTAGGCGGAAACACCATATATTTT.